This passage covers 10 T cell receptor beta chains from one sample sequenced in a study of cytomegalovirus exposure and HLA in healthy donors. Profiling relied on immunoSEQ multiplex PCR, and the TCRdb table lists in-frame clones only, not all of them. The sample contains approximately 100,000 clones, about nine tenths of which appear only once. The sample consisted of PBMCs. The origin of the receptors is a young woman in good health and CMV-seronegative.

The chain employs TRBV6-1 and TRBJ2-6, with D possibly being TRBD1 (6 bases). V lost 2 bases, J lost 2 bases, and 13 bases lay in between. Per germline, CDR1 MNHNS and CDR2 SASEGT. The length of the CDR3 is 17 residues. The CDR3, as DNA: TGTGCCAGCAGTGAACACTCCGGGACACCTGGGGCCAACGTCCTGACTTTC. The encoded protein is CASSEHSGTPGANVLTF.

The chain carries TRBV28 and TRBJ1-2; tentative D call: TRBD1 (6 bases). V lost 7 bases, J lost 3 bases, and 12 bases lay in between. From germline, CDR1 is MDHEN and CDR2 SYDVKM. The CDR3 covers 13 residues. CDR3 loop: CASMFSGDYGYTF. The CDR3 DNA reads as TGTGCCAGCATGTTCTCAGGGGACTATGGCTACACCTTC.

V usage is TRBV6-5 and J usage is TRBJ1-1, with no clear D. V lost 0 bases, J lost 5 bases, and 7 bases lay in between. Germline CDR1 reads MNHEY; CDR2 reads SVGAGI. CDR3 length: 13 amino acids. CDR3 in DNA: TGTGCCAGCAGTTACTCAGAGGGAACTGAAGCTTTCTTT. This encodes CASSYSEGTEAFF.

CDR3 sequence: CASWGYSYEQYF. Here the CDR3 DNA reads TGTGCCAGCTGGGGCTATTCCTACGAGCAGTACTTC. The rearrangement uses TRBV27 and TRBJ2-7; TRBD1 is a possible D gene (5 bases). The CDR3 runs 12 residues. V was cut by 8 bases and J by 1 base, with 9 bases left in between. CDR1 is MNHEY and CDR2 is SMNVEV in the germline V gene (reference sequence).

In nucleotides, the CDR3 is TGTGCCAGCAGCTTGATTGGGGGGAGAATGGATGAGCAGTTCTTC. This gives the protein CASSLIGGRMDEQFF. The chain has TRBV5-4 and TRBJ2-1, with a tentative D call TRBD2 (6 bases). The CDR3 totals 15 residues. Trimming removed 1 base at V and 8 bases at J, with 16 bases between. Germline V lookup: CDR1 SGHNT, CDR2 YYREEE (reference sequence).

This chain joins TRBV19 and TRBJ2-2; D is perhaps TRBD1 (5 bases). The CDR3 is 14 amino acids. In germline, CDR1 is LNHDA, CDR2 SQIVND (reference sequence). The V gene lost 6 bases and the J gene lost 6 bases, with 14 bases spanning the gap. Here the CDR3 DNA reads TGTGCCAGTAGCGGCCTAGAAGGGGCCGGGGAGCTGTTTTTT. It specifies CASSGLEGAGELFF.

The chain employs TRBV19 and TRBJ2-5; 12 bases match TRBD2. Germline trimming cut 10 bases from V and 7 bases from J; bases unmatched to any gene: 10. This CDR3 region has 14 residues. Per the germline V gene, CDR1 is LNHDA and CDR2 is SQIVND (reference sequence). The CDR3 loop reads CATGLAGRDGTQYF. CDR3 in DNA: TGTGCCACTGGACTAGCGGGAAGAGATGGGACCCAGTACTTC. Full variable domain (missing parts from reference TRBV19 and TRBJ2-5): DGGITQSPKYLFRKEGQNVTLSCEQNLNHDAMYWYRQDPGQGLRLIYYSQIVNDFQKGDIAEGYSVSREKKESFPLTVTSAQKNPTAFYLCATGLAGRDGTQYFGPGTRLLVL.

This chain connects TRBV7-9 to TRBJ1-4; D uncertain. Germline CDR1 SEHNR, CDR2 FQNEAQ (reference sequence). V lost 1 base to trimming and J lost 11 bases, with 14 bases between them. This CDR3 region has 14 residues. The CDR3 loop reads CASSLEGSSIKLFF. In DNA form, the CDR3 reads TGTGCCAGCAGCTTAGAAGGGTCTAGCATTAAACTGTTTTTT.

The chain is built from TRBV7-8 and TRBJ2-1, with D perhaps matching TRBD1 (5 bases). The germline V gene encodes CDR1 SGHVS and CDR2 FQNEAQ. V was pared by 5 bases and J by 8 bases, with 25 bases between. This CDR3 has 17 residues. CDR3 nucleotide sequence: TGTGCCAGCAGCCCCTCTGATGGCCTTAGGGGTGCTGATGAGCAGTTCTTC. This encodes CASSPSDGLRGADEQFF.

This clone showed up just a few times. The V and J genes are TRBV2 and TRBJ2-7; D unresolved. The germline gives CDR1 SNHLY, CDR2 FYNNEI. The germline V and J ends were trimmed by 8 bases and 7 bases, with 12 bases remaining between them. The CDR3 covers 11 residues. CDR3 sequence (DNA): TGTGCCAGCGAAACTTTGAGGGAGCAGTACTTC. This translates into CASETLREQYF. Complete variable domain (other parts from reference TRBV2 and TRBJ2-7): EPEVTQTPSHQVTQMGQEVILRCVPISNHLYFYWYRQILGQKVEFLVSFYNNEISEKSEIFDDQFSVERPDGSNFTLKIRSTKLEDSAMYFCASETLREQYFGPGTRLTVT.